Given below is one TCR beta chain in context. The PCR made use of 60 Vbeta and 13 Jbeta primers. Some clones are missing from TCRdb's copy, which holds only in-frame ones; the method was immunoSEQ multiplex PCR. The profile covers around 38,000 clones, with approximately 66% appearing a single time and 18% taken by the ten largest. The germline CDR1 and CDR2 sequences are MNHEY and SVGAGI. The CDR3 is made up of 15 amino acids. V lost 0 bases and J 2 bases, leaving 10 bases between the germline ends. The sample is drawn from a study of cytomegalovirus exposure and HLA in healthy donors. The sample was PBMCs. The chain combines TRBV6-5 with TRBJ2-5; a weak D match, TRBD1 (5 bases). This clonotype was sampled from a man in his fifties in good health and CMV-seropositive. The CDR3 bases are TGTGCCAGCAGTTACTCGACTGCAGGGCAAGAGACCCAGTACTTC. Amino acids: CASSYSTAGQETQYF.